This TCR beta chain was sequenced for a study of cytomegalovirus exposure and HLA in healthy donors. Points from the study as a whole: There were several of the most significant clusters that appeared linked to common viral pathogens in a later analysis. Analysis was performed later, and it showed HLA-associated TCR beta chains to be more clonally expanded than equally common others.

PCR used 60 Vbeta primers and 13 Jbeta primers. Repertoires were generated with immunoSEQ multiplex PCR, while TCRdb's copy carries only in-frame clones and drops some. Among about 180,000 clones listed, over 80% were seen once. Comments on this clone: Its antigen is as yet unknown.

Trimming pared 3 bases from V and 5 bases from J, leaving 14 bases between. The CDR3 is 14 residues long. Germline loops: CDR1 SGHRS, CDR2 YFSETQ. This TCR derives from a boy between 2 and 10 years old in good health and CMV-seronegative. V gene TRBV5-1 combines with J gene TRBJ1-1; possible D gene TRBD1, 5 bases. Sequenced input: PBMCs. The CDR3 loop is CASSSLNGGTEAFF. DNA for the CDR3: TGCGCCAGCAGCTCCCTCAATGGGGGGACTGAAGCTTTCTTT.